The clone carrying this TCR beta chain is a singleton in its sample. TCRdb's table, derived via immunoSEQ multiplex PCR, lists solely in-frame clones and lacks some. The sample includes about 170,000 clones, approximately 91% of them seen just once. This sample was taken from a study of blood T cell repertoires in COVID-19. Looking at the study overall: Samples taken during acute and convalescent COVID-19 were collected in the United States, Italy and Spain.

This CDR3 has 13 amino acids. V gave up 7 bases and J gave up 5 bases; unmatched junction bases: 6. The germline gives CDR1 SQVTM, CDR2 ANQGSEA. Material: PBMCs or T cells enriched from blood (not recorded which). The receptor comes from a woman in her late teens or twenties who had recovered from COVID-19. The chain employs TRBV29-1 and TRBJ2-7; 12 bases fit TRBD2. CDR3 coding DNA: TGCAGCGCAGTGTCTAGCGGGAGGGACGAGCAGTACTTC. Translation: CSAVSSGRDEQYF.